These T cell receptor beta chains were read from a single sample in a study of cytomegalovirus exposure and HLA in healthy donors. The data were produced by immunoSEQ multiplex PCR, yet TCRdb's version contains in-frame clones alone and is incomplete. The sample shows some 170,000 clones, around 75% of them seen only once. Sequences were obtained from PBMCs. Every receptor here comes from a male donor in good health and CMV-seronegative. Both conserved end residues are part of each CDR3. Each record gives: V gene, D gene, J gene, clone size, CDR3 DNA, CDR3 protein. A D gene is named only where the DNA matches it firmly. Where a row states a size, it is once, few, many or the class of an expanded clone; other rows omit it.

>TRBV6-5|.|TRBJ1-5|.
TGTGCCAGCAGTTACGGGGCGGGAGGCAATCAGCCCCAGCATTTT
CASSYGAGGNQPQHF
>TRBV5-8|.|TRBJ1-5|.
TGTGCCAGCAGCTTCAGGCTGAGCAATCAGCCCCAGCATTTT
CASSFRLSNQPQHF
>TRBV28|TRBD2|TRBJ2-7|few
TGTGCCAGCAGTGGGATGCTAGCGGGGTCCTACGAGCAGTACTTC
CASSGMLAGSYEQYF
>TRBV5-1|TRBD2|TRBJ2-3|.
TGCGCCAGCAGGCTAGCGGGAGTCTCCGGCACAGATACGCAGTATTTT
CASRLAGVSGTDTQYF
>TRBV6-5|.|TRBJ1-3|few
TGTGCCAGCATTGGAGGGTTCTCTGGAAACACCATATATTTT
CASIGGFSGNTIYF
>TRBV30|.|TRBJ2-7|.
TGTGCCTGGAGTAAGACTCGGGAGCGGTACGAGCAGTACTTC
CAWSKTRERYEQYF
>TRBV28|TRBD1|TRBJ1-2|.
TGTGCCAGCAGCGATCCCGGGACAGGGGGCCATGGCTACACCTTC
CASSDPGTGGHGYTF
>TRBV30|.|TRBJ2-5|.
TGTGCCTGGACAGTTGGACTCCAAGAGACCCAGTACTTC
CAWTVGLQETQYF
>TRBV30|.|TRBJ2-3|.
TGTGCCTGTCAACCCCCGGGTGATACGCAGTATTTT
CACQPPGDTQYF
>TRBV30|.|TRBJ2-7|.
TGTGCCTGGACGGGGTACAGCTCCTACGAGCAGTACTTC
CAWTGYSSYEQYF
>TRBV6-5|TRBD1|TRBJ2-6|.
TGTGCCAGCAGTTACTCAACAGGGGCTGGGGCCAACGTCCTGACTTTC
CASSYSTGAGANVLTF
>TRBV5-1|.|TRBJ1-3|once
TGCGCCAGCAGCTTGGGTCGGGGACTCTCTGGAAACACCATATATTTT
CASSLGRGLSGNTIYF
>TRBV11-2|TRBD1|TRBJ2-7|.
TGTGCCAGCAGGGACAGGGGAAGGGACGAGCAGTACTTC
CASRDRGRDEQYF
>TRBV18|TRBD2|TRBJ2-3|.
TGTGCCAGCTCACCACTGACGGGAGGAACAGATACGCAGTATTTT
CASSPLTGGTDTQYF
>TRBV29-1|TRBD2|TRBJ2-1|.
TGCAGCGTTGTCAGCCTAGCGGTCATCAATGAGCAGTTCTTC
CSVVSLAVINEQFF